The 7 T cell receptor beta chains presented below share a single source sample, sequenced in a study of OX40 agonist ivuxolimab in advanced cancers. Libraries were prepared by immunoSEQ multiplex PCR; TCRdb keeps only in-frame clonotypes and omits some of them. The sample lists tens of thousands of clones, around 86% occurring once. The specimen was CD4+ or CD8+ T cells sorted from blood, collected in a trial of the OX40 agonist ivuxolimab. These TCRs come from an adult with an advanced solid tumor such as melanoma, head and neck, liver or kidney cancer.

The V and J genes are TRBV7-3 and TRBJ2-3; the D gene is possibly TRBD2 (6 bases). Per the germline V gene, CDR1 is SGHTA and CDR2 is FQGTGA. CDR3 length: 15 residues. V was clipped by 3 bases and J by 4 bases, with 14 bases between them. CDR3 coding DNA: TGTGCCAGCAGCTTTACCGGGACTCAGCCAGATACGCAGTATTTT. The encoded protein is CASSFTGTQPDTQYF.

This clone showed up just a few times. CDR3 protein: CASSLGSGNTIYF. CDR3 nucleotide sequence: TGTGCCAGCAGCTTGGGTTCTGGAAACACCATATATTTT. V usage is TRBV5-4 and J usage is TRBJ1-3; no firm D call. Germline V CDR1 and CDR2: SGHNT, YYREEE (reference sequence). CDR3 length: 13 amino acids. The V gene lost 0 bases and the J gene lost 1 base, with 2 bases spanning the gap. Variable domain in full (rest from reference TRBV5-4 and TRBJ1-3): ETGVTQSPTHLIKTRGQQVTLRCSSQSGHNTVSWYQQALGQGPQFIFQYYREEENGRGNFPPRFSGLQFPNYSSELNVNALELDDSALYLCASSLGSGNTIYFGEGSWLTVV.

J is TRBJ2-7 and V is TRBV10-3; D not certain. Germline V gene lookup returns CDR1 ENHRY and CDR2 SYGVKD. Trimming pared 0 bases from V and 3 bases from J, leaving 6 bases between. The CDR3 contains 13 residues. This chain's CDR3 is CAISESRRYEQYF. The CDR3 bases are TGTGCCATCAGTGAGTCGAGACGCTACGAGCAGTACTTC.

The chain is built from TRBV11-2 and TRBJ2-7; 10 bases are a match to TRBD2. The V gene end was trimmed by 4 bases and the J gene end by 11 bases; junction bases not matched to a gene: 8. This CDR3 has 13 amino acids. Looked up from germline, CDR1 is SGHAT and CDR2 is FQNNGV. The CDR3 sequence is CASSSGLAVKEYF. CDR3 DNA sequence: TGTGCCAGCAGCTCCGGACTAGCGGTAAAAGAGTACTTC.

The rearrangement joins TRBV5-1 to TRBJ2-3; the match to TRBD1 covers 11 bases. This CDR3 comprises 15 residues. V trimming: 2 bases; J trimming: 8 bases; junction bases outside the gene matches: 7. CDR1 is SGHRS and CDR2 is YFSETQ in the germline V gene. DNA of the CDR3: TGCGCCAGCAGCTTAAGGACAGGGGGCGATGGTACGCAGTATTTT. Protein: CASSLRTGGDGTQYF.

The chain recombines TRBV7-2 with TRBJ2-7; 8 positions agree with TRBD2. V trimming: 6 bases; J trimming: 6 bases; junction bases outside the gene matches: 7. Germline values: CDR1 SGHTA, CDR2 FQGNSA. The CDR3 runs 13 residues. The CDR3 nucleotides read TGTGCCAGCAGTAACAGCGGGGGTAGCGAGCAGTACTTC. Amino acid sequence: CASSNSGGSEQYF.

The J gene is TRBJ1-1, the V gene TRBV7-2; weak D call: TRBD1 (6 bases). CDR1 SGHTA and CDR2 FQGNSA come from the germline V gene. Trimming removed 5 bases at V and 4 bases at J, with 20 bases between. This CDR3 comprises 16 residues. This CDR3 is CASSTSRGRGGTEAFF. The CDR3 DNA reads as TGTGCCAGCAGCACCTCCAGGGGTCGCGGGGGCACTGAAGCTTTCTTT.